Below, 8 T cell receptor beta chains from the same sample are listed, as sequenced in a study of blood T cells in healthy people across ages. PCR was performed a second time for about 6 to 12 cycles using a sample-barcoded 5' primer and a J-beta primer mix. TCRdb independently ran MiXCR on the 5' RACE reads; one entry per CDR3 protein. Of some 860,000 distinct CDR3 sequences listed, 45% to 70% were seen once; the top ten hold around 24%. The source material was blood. These receptors were obtained from a man aged 40-49 years in good health.

Notes on this clonotype: A much larger clone lies one base from this, so it may be a read error. The chain carries TRBV14 and TRBJ2-4, with 8 positions matching TRBD1. With the DNA end fitting TRBJ2-5 better, the J assignment may be wrong. This CDR3 comprises 16 residues. Germline V gene sequence: CDR1 SGHDN, CDR2 FVKESK. The CDR3 sequence is CASSQGGAGGRETQYF. DNA for the CDR3: TGTGCCAGCAGCCAAGGTGGGGCAGGGGGCCGAGAGACCCAGTACTTC.

The chain joins TRBV9 to TRBJ2-6, with a tentative D call TRBD1 (7 bases). The CDR3 length is 18 residues. V was trimmed by 0 bases and J by 2 bases, leaving 15 bases between them. Germline loops: CDR1 SGDLS, CDR2 YYNGEE. The CDR3 loop reads CASSVVGGGAAGANVLTF. The CDR3 DNA is TGTGCCAGCAGCGTAGTCGGAGGGGGCGCGGCTGGGGCCAACGTCCTGACTTTC.

This chain connects TRBV24-1 to TRBJ2-5, with 7 bases fitting TRBD1. The J segment lost 4 bases and the V segment lost 3 bases, leaving 13 bases of the junction unmatched. CDR1 KGHDR and CDR2 SFDVKD come from the germline V gene. The CDR3 totals 17 residues. CDR3 amino acids: CATSDHHIPAGGETQYF. The CDR3 coding sequence is TGTGCCACCAGTGATCACCACATCCCGGCAGGGGGAGAGACCCAGTACTTC.

The chain is built from TRBV20-1 and TRBJ2-1; TRBD1 is a possible D gene (5 bases). The CDR3 contains 14 residues. The germline V gene encodes CDR1 DFQATT and CDR2 SNEGSKA (reference sequence). Between the trimmed V and J ends, which lost 2 bases and 5 bases, there was a span of 13 bases. The CDR3 sequence is CSARSTGSDNEQFF. CDR3 sequence (DNA): TGCAGTGCTAGATCCACAGGTTCCGACAATGAGCAGTTCTTC.

The rearrangement uses TRBV12-3 or TRBV12-4 and TRBJ2-3; perhaps TRBD1 as D (6 bases). This CDR3 has 13 residues. Trimming shortened V by 5 bases and J by 4 bases, and 10 bases separated the two germline ends. CDR3 nucleotides: TGTGCCAGCAGTAGGGGGACCTCAGATACGCAGTATTTT. This translates into CASSRGTSDTQYF.

The chain combines TRBV3-1 with TRBJ2-4; TRBD2 aligns across 7 bases. V shed 2 bases and J 13 bases; nucleotides not matched to a gene: 14. Germline CDR1 LGHDT, CDR2 YNNKEL (reference sequence). The CDR3 is 15 amino acids. The CDR3 DNA follows: TGTGCCAGCAGCCAAAACTTGGCGGGAGCTGGAGAGCAGTACTTC. Its translation is CASSQNLAGAGEQYF. Filled out from reference TRBV3-1 and TRBJ2-4, the complete variable domain reads DTAVSQTPKYLVTQMGNDKSIKCEQNLGHDTMYWYKQDSKKFLKIMFSYNNKELIINETVPNRFSPKSPDKAHLNLHINSLELGDSAVYFCASSQNLAGAGEQYFGAGTRLSVL.

The chain carries TRBV5-5 and TRBJ2-5, with D maybe TRBD1 (6 bases). The J call could be wrong; TRBJ2-7 is a better fit for the DNA end. This CDR3 is 16 amino acids long. The V gene's germline CDR1 is SGHKS and CDR2 YYEKEE (reference sequence). The CDR3 region has the DNA TGTGCCAGCAGCTACGCCCAGGGGAAAACTAACTACGAGCAGTACTTC. Protein sequence: CASSYAQGKTNYEQYF.

This clonotype was found a few times. This chain uses TRBV5-1 with TRBJ2-2; weak D call: TRBD1 (5 bases). The CDR3 loop spans 14 amino acids. The germline V gene has CDR1 SGHRS and CDR2 YFSETQ. With 6 bases removed from V and 4 bases from J, the gap between germline ends came to 13 bases. CDR3 protein: CASKEGAGTGELFF. For the CDR3, the DNA is TGCGCCAGCAAAGAAGGGGCCGGCACCGGGGAGCTGTTTTTT.